The entry below gives a single T cell receptor beta chain sequence along with its context. Different DNA sequences within this sample yield the same CDR3. These data belong to a study of T cell responses to AZD1222 COVID-19 vaccine. The repertoire was sequenced with immunoSEQ multiplex PCR; TCRdb's copy has only in-frame clones and lacks some. The sample yields about 78,000 clones, around 90% seen once. Germline V lookup: CDR1 MNHEY, CDR2 SVGAGI. Trimming took 6 bases from V and 6 from J; bases not matched to a gene: 8. The CDR3 contains 14 residues. The chain combines TRBV6-5 with TRBJ2-3; 8 bases match TRBD2. Sequencing used peripheral blood, obtained on day 0 of AZD1222 vaccination. The receptor's source is an adult in good health. The CDR3 is CASSLGLAGDTQYF. The DNA for the CDR3 is TGTGCCAGCAGCCTAGGACTAGCAGGGGATACGCAGTATTTT.